This record looks at one T cell receptor beta chain sequence and its context. Antigen: not known. This record belongs to a study of cytomegalovirus exposure and HLA in healthy donors. Notes on the study in general: Per published reports, the classifier diagnosed cytomegalovirus status with high specificity and sensitivity. Some TCR beta chains (more than 150 of them) were listed as cytomegalovirus-associated. Three CMV-associated chains were confirmed in vitro to be specific for CMV antigens.

Data came from immunoSEQ multiplex PCR; TCRdb stores just in-frame clones and leaves some out. Of some 140,000 clones listed, 80% to 90% are singletons. Trimming shortened V by 0 bases and J by 7 bases, and 6 bases separated the two germline ends. This CDR3 spans 13 amino acids. Per germline, CDR1 LGHNA and CDR2 YSLEER. This chain links TRBV4-3 with TRBJ1-4; D unresolved. The sample comprised PBMCs. The TCR was taken from a man aged 18-30 years in good health and CMV-seronegative. The CDR3: CASSQDSGEKLFF. The CDR3, as DNA: TGCGCCAGCAGCCAAGATAGTGGTGAAAAACTGTTTTTT.